This section outlines one T cell receptor (beta chain) sequence together with its context. TCRdb keeps only in-frame clones here, not all; method: immunoSEQ multiplex PCR. The sample has roughly 100,000 clones, about 85% seen once. This specimen comes from a study of cytomegalovirus exposure and HLA in healthy donors. The CDR3 consists of 12 residues. Trimming removed 7 bases from V and 5 bases from J; junction bases left unmatched: 4. The germline gives CDR1 SEHNR, CDR2 FQNEAQ (reference sequence). The chain recombines TRBV7-9 with TRBJ2-7; 8 positions agree with TRBD1. This clonotype was sampled from a woman between 18 and 29 years old in good health and CMV-seropositive. The material sequenced was PBMCs. CDR3 residues: CASKTGVDEQYF. In nucleotides, the CDR3 is TGTGCCAGCAAGACAGGGGTTGACGAGCAGTACTTC.